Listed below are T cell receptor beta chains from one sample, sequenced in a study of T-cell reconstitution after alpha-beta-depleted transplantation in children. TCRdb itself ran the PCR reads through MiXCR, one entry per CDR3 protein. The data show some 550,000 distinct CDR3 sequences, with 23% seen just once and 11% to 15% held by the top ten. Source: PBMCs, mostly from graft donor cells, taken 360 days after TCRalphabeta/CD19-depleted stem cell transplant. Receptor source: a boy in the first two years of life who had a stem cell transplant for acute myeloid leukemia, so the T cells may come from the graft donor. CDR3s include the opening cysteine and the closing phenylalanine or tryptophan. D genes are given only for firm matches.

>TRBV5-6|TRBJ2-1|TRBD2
CASTVRGLVYNEQFF
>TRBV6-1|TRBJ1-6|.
CASSEPQSSGSPLHF
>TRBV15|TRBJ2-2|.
CATSRDGVKHREELFF
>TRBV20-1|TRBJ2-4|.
CSASPGGQGAGNIQYF
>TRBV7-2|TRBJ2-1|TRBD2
CASSLVGGGYNEQFF
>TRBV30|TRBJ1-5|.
CAWSGRSNQPQHF
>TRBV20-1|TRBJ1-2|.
CSVPYGYTF
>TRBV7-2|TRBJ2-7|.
CASSPTYRDSYEQYF
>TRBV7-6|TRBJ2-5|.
CASFTPGLGETQYF
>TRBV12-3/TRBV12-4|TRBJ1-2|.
CASKWGDYGYTF
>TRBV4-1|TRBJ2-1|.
CASSHLLSERSYNEQFF
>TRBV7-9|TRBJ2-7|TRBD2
CASLGEGLGEQYF
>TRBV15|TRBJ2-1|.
CATSSRWFSAVEQFF
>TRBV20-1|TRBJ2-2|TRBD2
CSAALAGGQKELFF
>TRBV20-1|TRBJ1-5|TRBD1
CSARDLDRGLSNQPQHF
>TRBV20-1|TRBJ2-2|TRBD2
CSARDPLAVNTGELFF
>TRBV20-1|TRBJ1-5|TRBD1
CSASYAGTERTSQPQHF
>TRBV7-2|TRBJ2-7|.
CASSSTGLGYEQYF
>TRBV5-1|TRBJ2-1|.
CASSPTGSTGVKFF
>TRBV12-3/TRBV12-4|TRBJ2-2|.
CASSRDRPDTGELFF
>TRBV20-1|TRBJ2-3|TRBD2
CSASRGTSGGTDTQYF
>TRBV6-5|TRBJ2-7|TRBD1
CASTRDREGVEQYF
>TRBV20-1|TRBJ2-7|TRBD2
CSAKLPGGSYYEQYF
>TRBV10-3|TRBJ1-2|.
CAISEGTDYGYTF
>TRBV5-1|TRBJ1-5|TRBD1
CASSGDRGHYDNQPQHF
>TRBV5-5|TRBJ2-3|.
CASSLEGTLRGTQYF